This T cell receptor (beta chain) was sequenced during a study of early T cells in non-severe SARS-CoV-2 infection. Across the study: Sequenced bulk RNA came from whole blood that was unsorted, and chains were unpaired.

TCRdb reprocessed the 5' RACE reads with MiXCR, giving one entry per CDR3 protein. The table shows 70,000 to 90,000 distinct CDR3 sequences, with roughly 12% occurring only once. Germline V gene sequence: CDR1 SGHRS, CDR2 YFSETQ. The CDR3 totals 15 residues. This clonotype came up many times. Sequence at one end of the junction differs from germline and may be a read error. Material for sequencing was whole blood. The clonotype originates from an adult who was a healthcare worker with PCR-confirmed SARS-CoV-2 infection or an uninfected control (not recorded which). This sequence joins TRBV5-1 and TRBJ1-1; 9 bases are shared with TRBD1. In DNA, the CDR3 is TGCGCCAGCAGCCCTAGACAGGGGGTGAAGACTGAAGCTTTCTTT. This gives the protein CASSPRQGVKTEAFF.